This TCR beta chain was sequenced for a study of T cell changes during pregnancy in multiple sclerosis. The repertoire was sequenced with immunoSEQ multiplex PCR; TCRdb's copy has only in-frame clones and lacks some. This repertoire shows tens of thousands of clones, 90% to 95% found once; its top ten account for roughly 2%. Germline assignment: CDR1 SGHDN and CDR2 FVKESK. This CDR3 is built from 15 residues. V was pared by 1 base and J by 3 bases, with 12 bases between. The chain combines TRBV14 with TRBJ1-2; D uncertain. The sample in question was peripheral blood, obtained in the third trimester of pregnancy. The sequence was collected from a female donor in good health, enrolled as a control in a pregnancy study. The CDR3 region is CASSQGPGWDYGYTF. The CDR3 nucleotides read TGTGCCAGCAGCCAAGGTCCGGGGTGGGACTATGGCTACACCTTC. Filled out from reference TRBV14 and TRBJ1-2, the complete variable domain reads EAGVTQFPSHSVIEKGQTVTLRCDPISGHDNLYWYRRVMGKEIKFLLHFVKESKQDESGMPNNRFLAERTGGTYSTLKVQPAELEDSGVYFCASSQGPGWDYGYTFGSGTRLTVV.